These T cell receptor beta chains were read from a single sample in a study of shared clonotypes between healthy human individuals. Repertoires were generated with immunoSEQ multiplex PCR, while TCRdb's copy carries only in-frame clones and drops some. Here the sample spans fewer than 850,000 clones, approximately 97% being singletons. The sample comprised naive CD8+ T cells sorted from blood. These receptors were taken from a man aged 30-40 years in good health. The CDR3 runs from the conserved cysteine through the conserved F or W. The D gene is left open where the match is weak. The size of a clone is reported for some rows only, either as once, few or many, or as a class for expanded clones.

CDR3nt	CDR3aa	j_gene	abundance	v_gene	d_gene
TGTGCCAGCAGTGAAGCAGCCGGATACTATGGCTACACCTTC	CASSEAAGYYGYTF	TRBJ1-2	-	TRBV2	-
TGTGCCAGCAGCTTGGGGACTAGCGGGAGTAATGAGCAGTTCTTC	CASSLGTSGSNEQFF	TRBJ2-1	once	TRBV5-4	TRBD2
TGTGCCAGCAGCTTCTGGGGTGAAGGACAAGAGACCCAGTACTTC	CASSFWGEGQETQYF	TRBJ2-5	once	TRBV11-2	-
TGTGCTAGTGCCGACGACCAACTACTAGCCCCCCACAATGAGCAGTTCTTC	CASADDQLLAPHNEQFF	TRBJ2-1	-	TRBV12-5	-
TGTGCCAGCAGCGGGACGAGGGTGGGACCCTACAATGAGCAGTTCTTC	CASSGTRVGPYNEQFF	TRBJ2-1	-	TRBV7-8	-
TGTGCCAGCAGCTTAGTCGGTGATACGCAGTATTTT	CASSLVGDTQYF	TRBJ2-3	-	TRBV7-2	-
TGTGCCAGCAGCCCGAGCGGTAACGCGGGAGAGGCGAATGAGCAGTTCTTC	CASSPSGNAGEANEQFF	TRBJ2-1	-	TRBV7-9	TRBD2
TGCGCCAGCAGCTTCAGTGGGAGAGTCTCACATTTGGATACGCAGTATTTT	CASSFSGRVSHLDTQYF	TRBJ2-3	-	TRBV5-1	-
TGTGCCAGCAGGGCGAGACAGGGGGCGCGCGAGCAGTACTTC	CASRARQGAREQYF	TRBJ2-7	once	TRBV28	TRBD1
TGTGCCAGCAGTTACTCGATCTCTTACGAGCAGTACTTC	CASSYSISYEQYF	TRBJ2-7	-	TRBV6-5	-
TGCAGCGTTGAAAGGCAGGGAACTGAAGCTTTCTTT	CSVERQGTEAFF	TRBJ1-1	-	TRBV29-1	-
TGTGCCAGCAGTTACGGGCTAACCGGGGAGCTGTTTTTT	CASSYGLTGELFF	TRBJ2-2	-	TRBV6-6	-
TGTGCCAGCAGCAGAACTAGGGGGGCTAACCTCTATGGCTACACCTTC	CASSRTRGANLYGYTF	TRBJ1-2	once	TRBV7-9	-
TGCGCCAGCAGCTTGGTTTTTAGCGGGAGTCCGTCCTACAATGAGCAGTTCTTC	CASSLVFSGSPSYNEQFF	TRBJ2-1	-	TRBV5-1	TRBD2
TGTGCCAGCAGCTTGACAGGGAGTCGCCAGCCCCAGCATTTT	CASSLTGSRQPQHF	TRBJ1-5	-	TRBV7-9	TRBD1
TGCGCCAGCAGCCCCGGACTAGCGGACCGTTACAATGAGCAGTTCTTC	CASSPGLADRYNEQFF	TRBJ2-1	-	TRBV5-1	TRBD2
TGTGCCAGCAGCTTTTCCCCTCGGGGGAACACCGGGGAGCTGTTTTTT	CASSFSPRGNTGELFF	TRBJ2-2	-	TRBV11-2	-
TGCGCCAGCAGCCCCGATGTAGCGGGAGTTGACGAGCAGTACTTC	CASSPDVAGVDEQYF	TRBJ2-7	once	TRBV5-1	TRBD2